The present TCR beta chain was sequenced within a study of blood T cell repertoires in COVID-19. Sequencing used immunoSEQ multiplex PCR; TCRdb keeps in-frame clones, though not all of them. The table has roughly 68,000 clones, approximately 90% seen once. Germline assignment: CDR1 SGHAT and CDR2 FQNNGV. V was clipped by 5 bases and J by 1 base, with 20 bases between them. This CDR3 has 17 amino acids. This clone was counted between two and nine times. The chain has TRBV11-2 and TRBJ2-5; TRBD2 is a possible D gene (6 bases). The receptor's source is a woman over 75 with active COVID-19. The sequenced material came from peripheral blood. The chain's CDR3 is CASSPRGGGLFQETQYF. CDR3 nucleotide sequence: TGTGCCAGCAGCCCCCGGGGAGGCGGGCTCTTCCAAGAGACCCAGTACTTC.